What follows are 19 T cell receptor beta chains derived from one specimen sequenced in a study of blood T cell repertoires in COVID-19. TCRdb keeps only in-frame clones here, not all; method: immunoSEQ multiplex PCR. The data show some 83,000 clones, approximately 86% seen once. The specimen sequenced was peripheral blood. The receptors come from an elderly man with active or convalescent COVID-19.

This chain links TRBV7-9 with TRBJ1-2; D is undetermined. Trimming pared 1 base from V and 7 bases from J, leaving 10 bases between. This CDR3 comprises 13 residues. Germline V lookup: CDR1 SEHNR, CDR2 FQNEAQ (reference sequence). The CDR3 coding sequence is TGTGCCAGCAGCTTAGTGGAATCGGGTGGCTACACCTTC. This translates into CASSLVESGGYTF.

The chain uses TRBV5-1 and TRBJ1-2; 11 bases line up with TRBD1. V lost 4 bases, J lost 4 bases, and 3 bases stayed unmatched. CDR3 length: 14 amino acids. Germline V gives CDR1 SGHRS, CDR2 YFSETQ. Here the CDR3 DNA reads TGCGCCAGCAGCGAGGACAGGGGGCCCTATGGCTACACCTTC. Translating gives CASSEDRGPYGYTF.

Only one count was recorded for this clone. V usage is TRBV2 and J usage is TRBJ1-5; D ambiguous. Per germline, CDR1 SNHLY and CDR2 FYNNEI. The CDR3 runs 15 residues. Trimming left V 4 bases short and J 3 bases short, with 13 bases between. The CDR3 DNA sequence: TGTGCCAGCAGTGGACTACGTGGACTCAATCAGCCCCAGCATTTT. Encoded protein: CASSGLRGLNQPQHF.

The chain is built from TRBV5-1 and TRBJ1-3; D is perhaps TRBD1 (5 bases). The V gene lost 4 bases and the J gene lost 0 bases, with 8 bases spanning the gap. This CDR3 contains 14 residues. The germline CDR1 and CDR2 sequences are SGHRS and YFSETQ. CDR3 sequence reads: CASSPDSSGNTIYF. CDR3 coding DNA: TGCGCCAGCAGCCCAGACAGCTCTGGAAACACCATATATTTT.

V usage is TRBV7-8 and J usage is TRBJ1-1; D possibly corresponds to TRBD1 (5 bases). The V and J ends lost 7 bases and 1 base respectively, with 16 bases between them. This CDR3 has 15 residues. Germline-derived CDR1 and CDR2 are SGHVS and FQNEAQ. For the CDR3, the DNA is TGTGCCAGCAACTGGGGCGGGGGACCGAACACTGAAGCTTTCTTT. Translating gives CASNWGGGPNTEAFF.

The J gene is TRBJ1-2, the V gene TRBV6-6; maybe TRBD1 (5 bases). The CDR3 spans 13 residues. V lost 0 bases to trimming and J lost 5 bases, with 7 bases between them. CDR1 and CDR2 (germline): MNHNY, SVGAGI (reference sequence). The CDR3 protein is CASSYSTEYGYTF. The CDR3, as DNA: TGTGCCAGCAGTTACTCGACAGAGTATGGCTACACCTTC.

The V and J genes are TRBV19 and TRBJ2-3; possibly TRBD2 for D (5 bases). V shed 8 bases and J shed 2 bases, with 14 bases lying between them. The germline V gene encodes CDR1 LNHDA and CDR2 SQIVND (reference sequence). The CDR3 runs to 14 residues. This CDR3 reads CASRPSGPTDTQYF. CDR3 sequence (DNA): TGTGCCAGTCGCCCCAGCGGACCCACAGATACGCAGTATTTT.

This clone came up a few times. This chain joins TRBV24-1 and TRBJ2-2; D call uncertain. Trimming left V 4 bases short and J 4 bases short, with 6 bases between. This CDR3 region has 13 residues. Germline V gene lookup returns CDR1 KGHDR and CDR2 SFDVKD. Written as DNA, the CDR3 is TGTGCCACCAGTGACCCGGGCACCGGGGAGCTGTTTTTT. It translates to CATSDPGTGELFF.

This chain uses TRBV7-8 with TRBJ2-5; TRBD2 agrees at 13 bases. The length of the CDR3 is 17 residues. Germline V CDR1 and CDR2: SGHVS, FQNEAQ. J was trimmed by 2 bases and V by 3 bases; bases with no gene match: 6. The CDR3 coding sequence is TGTGCCAGCAGCTTCTCGACTAGCGGGAGGTTACAAGAGACCCAGTACTTC. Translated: CASSFSTSGRLQETQYF. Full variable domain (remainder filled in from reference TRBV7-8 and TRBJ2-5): GAGVSQSPRYKVAKRGQDVALRCDPISGHVSLFWYQQALGQGPEFLTYFQNEAQLDKSGLPSDRFFAERPEGSVSTLKIQRTQQEDSAVYLCASSFSTSGRLQETQYFGPGTRLLVL.

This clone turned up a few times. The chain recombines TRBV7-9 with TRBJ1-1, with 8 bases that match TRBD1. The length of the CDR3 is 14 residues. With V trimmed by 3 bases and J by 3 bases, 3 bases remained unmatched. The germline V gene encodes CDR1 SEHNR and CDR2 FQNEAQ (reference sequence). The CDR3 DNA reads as TGTGCCAGCAGCTTGACAGGGGATTACACTGAAGCTTTCTTT. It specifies CASSLTGDYTEAFF.

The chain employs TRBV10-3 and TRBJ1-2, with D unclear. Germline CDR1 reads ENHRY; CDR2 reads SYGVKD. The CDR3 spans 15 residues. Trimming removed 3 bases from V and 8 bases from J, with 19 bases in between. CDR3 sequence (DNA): TGTGCCATCAGTGATTCGGCAGGAACTCAAAGAGGCTACACCTTC. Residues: CAISDSAGTQRGYTF.

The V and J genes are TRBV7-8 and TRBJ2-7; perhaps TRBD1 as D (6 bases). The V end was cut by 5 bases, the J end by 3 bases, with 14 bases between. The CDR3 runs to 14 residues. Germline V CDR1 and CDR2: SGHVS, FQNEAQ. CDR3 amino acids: CASSLSPDSYEQYV. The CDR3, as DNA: TGTGCCAGCAGCCTCAGCCCGGACAGCTACGAGCAGTACGTC.

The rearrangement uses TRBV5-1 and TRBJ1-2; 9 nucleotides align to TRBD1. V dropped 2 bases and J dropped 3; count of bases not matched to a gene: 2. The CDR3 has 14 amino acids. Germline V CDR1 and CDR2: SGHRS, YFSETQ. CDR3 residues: CASSFTGGDYGYTF. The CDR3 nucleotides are TGCGCCAGCAGCTTCACAGGGGGCGACTATGGCTACACCTTC.

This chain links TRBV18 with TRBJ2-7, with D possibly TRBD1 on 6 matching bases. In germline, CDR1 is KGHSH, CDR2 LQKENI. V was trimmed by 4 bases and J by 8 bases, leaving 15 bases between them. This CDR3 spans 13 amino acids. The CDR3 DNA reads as TGTGCCAGCTCACTAGAACAGGGAATCCAGCAGTACGTC. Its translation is CASSLEQGIQQYV.

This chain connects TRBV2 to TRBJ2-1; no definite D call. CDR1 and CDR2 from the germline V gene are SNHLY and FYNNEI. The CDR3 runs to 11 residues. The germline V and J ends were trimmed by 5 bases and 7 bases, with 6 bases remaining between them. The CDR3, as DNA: TGTGCCAGCAGTAAACTAAATGAGCAGTTCTTC. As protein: CASSKLNEQFF.

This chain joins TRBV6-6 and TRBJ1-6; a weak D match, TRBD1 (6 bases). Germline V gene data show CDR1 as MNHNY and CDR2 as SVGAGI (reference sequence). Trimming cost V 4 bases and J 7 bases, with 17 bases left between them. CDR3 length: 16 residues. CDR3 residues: CASSSRTAMGNSPLHF. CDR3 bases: TGTGCCAGCAGTTCTCGGACAGCGATGGGCAATTCACCCCTCCACTTT.

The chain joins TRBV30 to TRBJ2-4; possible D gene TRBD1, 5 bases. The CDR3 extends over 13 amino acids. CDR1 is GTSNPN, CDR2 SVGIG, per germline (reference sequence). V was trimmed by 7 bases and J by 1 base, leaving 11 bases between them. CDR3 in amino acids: CAFRVSAKNIQYF. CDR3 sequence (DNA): TGTGCCTTCAGGGTTTCTGCCAAAAACATTCAGTACTTC.

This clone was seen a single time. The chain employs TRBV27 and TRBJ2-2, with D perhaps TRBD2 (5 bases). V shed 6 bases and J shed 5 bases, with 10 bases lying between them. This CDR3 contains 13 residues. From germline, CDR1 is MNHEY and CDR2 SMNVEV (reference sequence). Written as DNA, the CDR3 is TGTGCCAGCAGGCGGACGGGAACCGGGGAGCTGTTTTTT. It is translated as CASRRTGTGELFF.

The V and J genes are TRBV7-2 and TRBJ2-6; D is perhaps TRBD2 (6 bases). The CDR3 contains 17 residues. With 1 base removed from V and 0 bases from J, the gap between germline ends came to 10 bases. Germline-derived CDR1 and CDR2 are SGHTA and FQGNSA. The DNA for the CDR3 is TGTGCCAGCAGCTTAGTGGGGGGAAGCTCTGGGGCCAACGTCCTGACTTTC. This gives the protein CASSLVGGSSGANVLTF. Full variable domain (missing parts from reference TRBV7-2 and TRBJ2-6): GAGVSQSPSNKVTEKGKDVELRCDPISGHTALYWYRQSLGQGLEFLIYFQGNSAPDKSGLPSDRFSAERTGGSVSTLTIQRTQQEDSAVYLCASSLVGGSSGANVLTFGAGSRLTVL.